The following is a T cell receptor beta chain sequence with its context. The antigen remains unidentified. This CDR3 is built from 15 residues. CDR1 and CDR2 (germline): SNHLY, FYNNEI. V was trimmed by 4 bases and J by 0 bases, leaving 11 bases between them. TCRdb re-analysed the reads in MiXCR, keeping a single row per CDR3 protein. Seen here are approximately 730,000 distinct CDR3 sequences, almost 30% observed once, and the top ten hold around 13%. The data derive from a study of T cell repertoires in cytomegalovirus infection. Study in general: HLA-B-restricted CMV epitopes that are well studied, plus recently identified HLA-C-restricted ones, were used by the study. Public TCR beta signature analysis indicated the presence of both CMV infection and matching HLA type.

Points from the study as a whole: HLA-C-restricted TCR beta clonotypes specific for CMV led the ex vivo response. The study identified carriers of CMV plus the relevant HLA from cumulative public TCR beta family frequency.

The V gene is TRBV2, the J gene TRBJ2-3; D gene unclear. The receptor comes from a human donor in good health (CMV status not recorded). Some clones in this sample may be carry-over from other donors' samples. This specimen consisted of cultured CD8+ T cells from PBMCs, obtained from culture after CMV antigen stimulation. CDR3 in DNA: TGTGCCAGCAGTGCTGGTCCAATAAGCACAGATACGCAGTATTTT. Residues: CASSAGPISTDTQYF.